These 28 T cell receptor beta chains were all obtained from the same sample, sequenced in a study of OX40 agonist ivuxolimab in advanced cancers. TCRdb's table, derived via immunoSEQ multiplex PCR, lists solely in-frame clones and lacks some. The sample has about 98,000 clones; approximately 93% are singletons. The specimen comprised CD4+ or CD8+ T cells sorted from blood, sampled in a trial of the OX40 agonist ivuxolimab. The source of these receptors is an adult with an advanced solid tumor such as melanoma, head and neck, liver or kidney cancer.

J is TRBJ1-1 and V is TRBV28; no firm D call. This CDR3 spans 12 amino acids. The germline V gene has CDR1 MDHEN and CDR2 SYDVKM. V was clipped by 3 bases and J by 1 base, with 3 bases between them. In DNA form, the CDR3 reads TGTGCCAGCAGTTTCAGGAACACTGAAGCTTTCTTT. Translated: CASSFRNTEAFF.

This rearrangement joins TRBV28 to TRBJ1-2; no clear D. V was pared by 2 bases and J by 3 bases, with 7 bases between. Germline V gene lookup returns CDR1 MDHEN and CDR2 SYDVKM. The CDR3 spans 13 residues. The CDR3 DNA follows: TGTGCCAGCAGTTTAGACACCGACTATGGCTACACCTTC. This gives the protein CASSLDTDYGYTF.

The chain has TRBV6-5 and TRBJ2-2; TRBD1 agrees at 9 bases. V trimming: 4 bases; J trimming: 7 bases; junction bases outside the gene matches: 7. The CDR3 sequence is 15 residues long. The germline gives CDR1 MNHEY, CDR2 SVGAGI. The CDR3: CASSSNRGQGGELFF. As DNA, the CDR3 is TGTGCCAGCAGTTCAAACAGGGGGCAGGGCGGGGAGCTGTTTTTT.

The CDR3 DNA follows: TGTGCCAGCAGCTTGACCCTAGCAGGCACCGGGGAGCTGTTTTTT. Protein sequence: CASSLTLAGTGELFF. The rearrangement joins TRBV5-4 to TRBJ2-2, with a tentative D call TRBD2 (5 bases). Trimming left V 1 base short and J 4 bases short, with 11 bases between. CDR3 length: 15 amino acids. Germline V gene lookup returns CDR1 SGHNT and CDR2 YYREEE (reference sequence).

This chain links TRBV28 with TRBJ2-3; possible D gene TRBD2, 7 bases. The germline V gene has CDR1 MDHEN and CDR2 SYDVKM. The germline V and J ends were trimmed by 3 bases and 1 base, with 14 bases remaining between them. The CDR3 extends over 16 amino acids. The DNA for the CDR3 is TGTGCCAGCAGTTTTTGGGGGGGCCCAGGCACAGATACGCAGTATTTT. It translates to CASSFWGGPGTDTQYF.

This rearrangement joins TRBV7-9 to TRBJ2-1; D might be TRBD1 or TRBD2, each matching 6 bases. V lost 2 bases and J 7 bases, leaving 9 bases between the germline ends. This CDR3 region has 13 residues. CDR1 and CDR2 (germline): SEHNR, FQNEAQ (reference sequence). The CDR3 sequence is CASSLWGANEQFF. As DNA, the CDR3 is TGTGCCAGCAGCTTATGGGGGGCGAATGAGCAGTTCTTC.

This clone was counted between two and nine times. The genes are TRBV5-1 and TRBJ2-5, with unresolved D. This CDR3 is 12 amino acids long. V lost 3 bases to trimming and J lost 1 base, with 4 bases between them. Germline V lookup: CDR1 SGHRS, CDR2 YFSETQ. DNA of the CDR3: TGCGCCAGCAGCTCACGCCAAGAGACCCAGTACTTC. This encodes CASSSRQETQYF.

The chain employs TRBV15 and TRBJ2-3, with TRBD2 matching over 10 bases. V was pared by 0 bases and J by 8 bases, with 11 bases of the junction left unmatched. Germline values: CDR1 LNHNV, CDR2 YYDKDF (reference sequence). The CDR3 runs 17 residues. CDR3 coding DNA: TGTGCCACCAGCAGAGATTTAACTAGCGGGAATCTGGGTACGCAGTATTTT. As protein: CATSRDLTSGNLGTQYF.

The chain has TRBV5-6 and TRBJ2-7; TRBD2 aligns across 11 bases. Germline V gives CDR1 SGHDT, CDR2 YYEEEE. The CDR3 runs to 15 residues. The ends lost 3 bases at V and 4 bases at J; junction bases unmatched: 6. CDR3 nucleotide sequence: TGTGCCAGCAGCTCTAGACTAGCGGGATCTTACGAGCAGTACTTC. This translates into CASSSRLAGSYEQYF.

This rearrangement joins TRBV10-2 to TRBJ2-6, with unresolved D. Trimming took 2 bases from V and 0 from J, leaving 11 bases between them. In germline, CDR1 is WSHSY, CDR2 SAAADI. CDR3 length: 17 residues. CDR3 nucleotides: TGCGCCAGCAGTGAGGGAGTTATAAGCTCTGGGGCCAACGTCCTGACTTTC. Protein: CASSEGVISSGANVLTF.

The chain couples TRBV7-9 to TRBJ1-6; tentative D call: TRBD1 (5 bases). CDR1 is SEHNR, CDR2 FQNEAQ, per germline (reference sequence). There are 15 residues in the CDR3. The V end was cut by 5 bases, the J end by 8 bases, with 16 bases between. CDR3 protein: CASSQGGNGDSPLHF. For the CDR3, the DNA is TGTGCCAGCAGCCAGGGCGGGAACGGGGATTCACCCCTCCACTTT.

The chain uses TRBV7-3 and TRBJ2-1; TRBD2 matches 9 bases. Germline V lookup: CDR1 SGHTA, CDR2 FQGTGA. This CDR3 is 13 amino acids long. The J segment lost 9 bases and the V segment lost 1 base, leaving 1 base of the junction unmatched. This CDR3 reads CASSLISGGEQFF. As DNA, the CDR3 is TGTGCCAGCAGCTTAATTAGCGGGGGTGAGCAGTTCTTC.

This chain uses TRBV19 with TRBJ1-4; maybe TRBD1 (6 bases). The CDR3 totals 13 residues. The V end was cut by 5 bases, the J end by 5 bases, with 9 bases between. Germline V gene lookup returns CDR1 LNHDA and CDR2 SQIVND (reference sequence). The CDR3 reads CASSGQGNEKLFF. CDR3 bases: TGTGCCAGTAGTGGGCAGGGGAATGAAAAACTGTTTTTT.

The gene calls are TRBV6-1 and TRBJ1-5; possibly TRBD1 for D (5 bases). Germline V gives CDR1 MNHNS, CDR2 SASEGT. Deletions cut 3 bases from V and 2 bases from J, with 14 bases between. The CDR3 is 16 amino acids. CDR3 DNA: TGTGCCAGCAGTGACCCCGGGAGGGGTGGCAATCAGCCCCAGCATTTT. This gives the protein CASSDPGRGGNQPQHF.

This chain connects TRBV12-5 to TRBJ1-5, with TRBD1 as a possible D gene (5 bases). The CDR3 extends over 18 amino acids. Trimming pared 5 bases from V and 0 bases from J, leaving 20 bases between. Germline V gene data show CDR1 as LGHNT and CDR2 as FRNRAP. CDR3 in amino acids: CASGTTLGGGGSNQPQHF. The CDR3, as DNA: TGTGCTAGTGGTACCACCCTGGGGGGTGGGGGTAGCAATCAGCCCCAGCATTTT.

V and J are TRBV28 and TRBJ1-2, with 7 bases lining up with TRBD1. This CDR3 region has 14 residues. Unmatched junction bases numbered 6, after V lost 4 bases and J lost 4 bases. Germline V gives CDR1 MDHEN, CDR2 SYDVKM. CDR3: CASSSRGGLYGYTF. Written as DNA, the CDR3 is TGTGCCAGCAGTTCCAGAGGGGGCCTCTATGGCTACACCTTC.

The chain carries TRBV5-8 and TRBJ2-1; D remains ambiguous. V was shortened by 1 base and J by 1 base, with 9 bases between the two germline ends. This CDR3 spans 15 amino acids. The V gene's germline CDR1 is SGHTS and CDR2 YDEGEE. CDR3 protein: CASSLMGQSYNEQFF. The DNA of the CDR3 is TGTGCCAGCAGCTTGATGGGCCAATCCTACAATGAGCAGTTCTTC.

V and J are TRBV29-1 and TRBJ2-3; the D is unclear. The CDR3 consists of 13 residues. Deletions cut 4 bases from V and 4 bases from J, with 12 bases between. Germline V gene data show CDR1 as SQVTM and CDR2 as ANQGSEA. The chain's CDR3 is CSVGYSSSDTQYF. The CDR3 DNA is TGCAGCGTTGGGTACAGTAGCTCAGATACGCAGTATTTT.

This clone is a singleton in its sample. J is TRBJ1-5 and V is TRBV6-1; 7 bases line up with TRBD1. Trimming took 4 bases from V and 2 from J; bases not matched to a gene: 5. The CDR3 runs to 15 residues. Germline V lookup: CDR1 MNHNS, CDR2 SASEGT. The CDR3 bases are TGTGCCAGCAGTGGACAGGGTTTAGGCAATCAGCCCCAGCATTTT. This gives the protein CASSGQGLGNQPQHF.

The gene calls are TRBV19 and TRBJ2-5; possibly TRBD1 for D (6 bases). Trimming removed 1 base from V and 1 base from J, with 13 bases in between. There are 16 residues in the CDR3. Germline CDR1 is LNHDA and CDR2 is SQIVND (reference sequence). CDR3 residues: CASSIVRGKTQETQYF. The CDR3 coding sequence is TGTGCCAGTAGTATAGTGAGGGGGAAGACCCAAGAGACCCAGTACTTC.

The chain carries TRBV6-1 and TRBJ1-3; 7 bases fit TRBD1. This CDR3 has 14 residues. The trim removed 8 bases at V and 2 bases at J, leaving 6 bases unmatched. Germline V gene lookup returns CDR1 MNHNS and CDR2 SASEGT. DNA of the CDR3: TGTGCCAGCGCACTCCAGGGGGCTGGAAACACCATATATTTT. This encodes CASALQGAGNTIYF.

This chain links TRBV28 with TRBJ1-1; a weak D match, TRBD1 (6 bases). This CDR3 has 14 amino acids. V lost 4 bases and J lost 4, with 13 bases in between. Germline V gives CDR1 MDHEN, CDR2 SYDVKM. CDR3 sequence: CASSSPGGLTEAFF. The DNA for the CDR3 is TGTGCCAGCAGTTCCCCCGGGGGCCTCACTGAAGCTTTCTTT.

The chain joins TRBV14 to TRBJ2-7; TRBD1 or TRBD2 may be the D gene (6 bases each). This CDR3 has 15 residues. V gave up 1 base and J gave up 1 base, with 11 bases separating them. In germline, CDR1 is SGHDN, CDR2 FVKESK. The CDR3 sequence: CASSQAEGGSYEQYV. CDR3 coding DNA: TGTGCCAGCAGCCAAGCGGAGGGGGGTTCCTACGAGCAGTACGTC.

CDR3 nucleotides: TGTGCCAGCAGTTTGAGGACGGTTAGCAATCAGCCCCAGCATTTT. Its translation: CASSLRTVSNQPQHF. The J gene is TRBJ1-5, the V gene TRBV28; D gene uncertain. The V end lost 3 bases, the J end lost 0 bases, and 9 bases lay between the germline ends. Per germline, CDR1 MDHEN and CDR2 SYDVKM. CDR3 length equals 15 residues.

The chain combines TRBV5-8 with TRBJ1-5, with a possible D match to TRBD1 (6 bases). The germline V gene encodes CDR1 SGHTS and CDR2 YDEGEE. V lost 1 base and J 0 bases, leaving 14 bases between the germline ends. This CDR3 is built from 17 residues. CDR3 in DNA: TGTGCCAGCAGCTTGTTCCAGGGGCTTAATAGCAATCAGCCCCAGCATTTT. Protein product: CASSLFQGLNSNQPQHF.

The chain couples TRBV4-3 to TRBJ2-2; perhaps TRBD1 as D (6 bases). The V end was cut by 2 bases, the J end by 6 bases, with 16 bases between. The CDR3 runs to 16 residues. The germline V gene encodes CDR1 LGHNA and CDR2 YSLEER. The CDR3 DNA follows: TGCGCCAGCAGCCAACCCGGGACAAGCCTGTCCGGGGAGCTGTTTTTT. Translation: CASSQPGTSLSGELFF.

The genes are TRBV2 and TRBJ1-5; tentative D call: TRBD1 (5 bases). The CDR3 is 14 residues long. CDR1 is SNHLY, CDR2 FYNNEI, per germline. The ends were cut back, 5 bases at V and 7 bases at J, with 15 bases in the middle. Here the CDR3 reads CASSQLGPQQPQHF. DNA for the CDR3: TGTGCCAGCAGTCAACTGGGGCCCCAACAGCCCCAGCATTTT.

The CDR3 region has the DNA TGTGCCAGCAGTTCCCCCCTTCAGCCCCAGCATTTT. This gives the protein CASSSPLQPQHF. The V and J genes are TRBV28 and TRBJ1-5, with no clear D. Germline CDR1 reads MDHEN; CDR2 reads SYDVKM. The V end was cut by 4 bases, the J end by 6 bases, with 7 bases between. The CDR3 is made up of 12 amino acids.